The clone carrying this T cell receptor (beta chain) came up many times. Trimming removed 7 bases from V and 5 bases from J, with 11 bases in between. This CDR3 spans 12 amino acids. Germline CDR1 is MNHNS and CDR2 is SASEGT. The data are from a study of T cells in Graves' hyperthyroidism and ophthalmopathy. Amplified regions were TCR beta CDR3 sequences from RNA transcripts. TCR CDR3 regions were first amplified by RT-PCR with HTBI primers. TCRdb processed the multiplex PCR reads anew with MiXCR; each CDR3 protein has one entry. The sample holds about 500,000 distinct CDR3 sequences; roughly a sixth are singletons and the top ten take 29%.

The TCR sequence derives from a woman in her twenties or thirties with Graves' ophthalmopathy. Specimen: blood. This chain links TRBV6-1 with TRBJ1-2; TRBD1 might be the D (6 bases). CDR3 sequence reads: CASKGQPYGYTF. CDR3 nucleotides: TGTGCCAGCAAAGGACAGCCTTATGGCTACACCTTC.